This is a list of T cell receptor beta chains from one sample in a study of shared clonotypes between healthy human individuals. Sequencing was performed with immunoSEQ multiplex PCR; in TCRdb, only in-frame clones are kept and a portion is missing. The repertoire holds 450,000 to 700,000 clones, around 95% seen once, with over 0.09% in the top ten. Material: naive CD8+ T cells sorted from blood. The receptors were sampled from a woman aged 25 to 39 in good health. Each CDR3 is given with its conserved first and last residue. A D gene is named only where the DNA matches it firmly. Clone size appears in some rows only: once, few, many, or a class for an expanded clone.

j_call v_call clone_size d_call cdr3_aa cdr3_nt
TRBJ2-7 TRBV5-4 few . CASSPTEDEQYF TGTGCCAGCAGCCCGACTGAGGACGAGCAGTACTTC
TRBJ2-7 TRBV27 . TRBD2 CASSPGQRGSYEQYF TGTGCCAGCAGTCCGGGCCAGCGGGGTTCCTACGAGCAGTACTTC
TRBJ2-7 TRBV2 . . CASSSPGYEQYF TGTGCCAGCAGTTCTCCAGGGTACGAGCAGTACTTC
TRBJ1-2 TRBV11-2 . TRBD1 CASSPSWGQGYGYTF TGTGCCAGCAGCCCCAGCTGGGGACAGGGGTATGGCTACACCTTC
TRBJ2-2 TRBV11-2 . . CASSLDPGAANTGELFF TGTGCCAGCAGCTTAGATCCGGGGGCAGCGAACACCGGGGAGCTGTTTTTT
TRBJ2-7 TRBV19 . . CASSQTGEQYF TGTGCCAGTAGCCAGACCGGGGAGCAGTACTTC
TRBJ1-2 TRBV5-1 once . CASSNTDGYTF TGCGCCAGCAGCAACACAGATGGCTACACCTTC
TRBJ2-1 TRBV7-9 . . CASSPLGADNEQFF TGTGCCAGCAGCCCCCTTGGGGCCGACAATGAGCAGTTCTTC
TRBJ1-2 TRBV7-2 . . CASSQLGGSSYGYTF TGTGCCAGCAGCCAACTCGGGGGTAGTAGCTATGGCTACACCTTC
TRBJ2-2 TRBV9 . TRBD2 CASSVTLAELNTGELFF TGTGCCAGCAGCGTCACACTAGCGGAGCTCAACACCGGGGAGCTGTTTTTT
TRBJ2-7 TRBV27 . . CASTQHPPLAGFYEQYF TGTGCCAGCACCCAACATCCCCCTCTTGCAGGGTTCTACGAGCAGTACTTC
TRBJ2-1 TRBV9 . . CASSESLPLGNEQFF TGTGCCAGCAGCGAAAGTCTTCCCCTCGGCAATGAGCAGTTCTTC
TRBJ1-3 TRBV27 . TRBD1 CASSLTGTGGFFGNTIYF TGTGCCAGCAGTTTAACCGGGACAGGGGGCTTTTTTGGAAACACCATATATTTT
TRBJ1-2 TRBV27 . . CASFPSYGTWGYGYTF TGTGCCAGCTTCCCTTCTTATGGGACTTGGGGCTATGGCTACACCTTC
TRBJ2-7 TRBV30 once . CAWSLQGTSYEQYF TGTGCCTGGAGTTTACAGGGCACGTCATACGAGCAGTACTTC
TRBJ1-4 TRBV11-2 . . CASSLGKGNEKLFF TGTGCCAGCAGCTTAGGGAAGGGTAATGAAAAACTGTTTTTT
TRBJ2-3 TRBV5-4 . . CASSLETPPTPDTQYF TGTGCCAGCAGCCTAGAGACACCTCCCACCCCAGATACGCAGTATTTT
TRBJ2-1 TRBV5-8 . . CASSFRSLRYNEQFF TGTGCCAGCAGCTTTCGATCCCTACGCTACAATGAGCAGTTCTTC
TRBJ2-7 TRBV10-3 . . CAISAGGLGDEQYF TGTGCCATCAGTGCGGGCGGCCTAGGCGACGAGCAGTACTTC
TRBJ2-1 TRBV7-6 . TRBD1 CASSPGQAVYNEQFF TGTGCCAGCAGCCCCGGACAGGCGGTCTACAATGAGCAGTTCTTC
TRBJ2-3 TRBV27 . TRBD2 CASSLFGTSGRGIDTQYF TGTGCCAGCAGTTTATTTGGGACTAGCGGGAGAGGCATCGATACGCAGTATTTT
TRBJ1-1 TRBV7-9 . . CASSPPGQGFGAFF TGTGCCAGCAGCCCCCCGGGACAAGGGTTTGGAGCTTTCTTT
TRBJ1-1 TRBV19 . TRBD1 CASSIWGQGNTEAFF TGTGCCAGTAGTATATGGGGACAGGGGAACACTGAAGCTTTCTTT
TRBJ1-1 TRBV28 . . CASTPVGVSEAFF TGTGCCAGCACCCCAGTCGGGGTCTCGGAAGCTTTCTTT
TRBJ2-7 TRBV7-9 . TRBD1 CASTGQGDGGQYF TGTGCCAGCACGGGACAGGGGGATGGGGGACAGTACTTC
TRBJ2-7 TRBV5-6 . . CASSRGTSGAYEQYF TGTGCCAGCAGCCGTGGGACGTCGGGGGCTTACGAGCAGTACTTC
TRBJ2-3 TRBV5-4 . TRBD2 CATQLLAGGPDTQYF TGTGCCACGCAACTCCTAGCGGGAGGGCCAGATACGCAGTATTTT
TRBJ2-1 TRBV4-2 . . CASSQGRANEQFF TGTGCCAGCAGCCAAGGGAGGGCCAATGAGCAGTTCTTC
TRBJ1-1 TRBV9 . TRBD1 CASSGSGTGETEAFF TGTGCCAGCAGCGGGTCCGGGACAGGGGAGACTGAAGCTTTCTTT
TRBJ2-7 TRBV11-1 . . CASSLGGDLGYEQYF TGTGCCAGCAGCTTAGGAGGGGACCTGGGCTACGAGCAGTACTTC
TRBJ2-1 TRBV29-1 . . CSVYRGDYNEQFF TGCAGCGTTTATCGGGGAGACTACAATGAGCAGTTCTTC
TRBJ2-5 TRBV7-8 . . CASSLGAGSRETQYF TGTGCCAGCAGCTTAGGGGCAGGGTCTCGGGAGACCCAGTACTTC
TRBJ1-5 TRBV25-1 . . CASSEEDSNQPQHF TGTGCCAGCAGTGAAGAGGATAGCAATCAGCCCCAGCATTTT
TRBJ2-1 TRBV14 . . CASSQDLQAEQFF TGTGCCAGCAGCCAAGATCTTCAAGCGGAGCAGTTCTTC
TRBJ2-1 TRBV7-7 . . CASSLGSFGEQFF TGTGCCAGCAGCTTGGGAAGCTTTGGGGAGCAGTTCTTC
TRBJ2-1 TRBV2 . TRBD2 CASLGTSGEYNEQFF TGTGCCAGCCTCGGGACTAGCGGGGAGTACAATGAGCAGTTCTTC
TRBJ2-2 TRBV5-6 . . CASSGLLQRSPGELFF TGTGCCAGCAGCGGACTACTGCAAAGGTCCCCCGGGGAGCTGTTTTTT
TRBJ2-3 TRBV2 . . CASSEGASGMGNTQYF TGTGCCAGCAGTGAGGGGGCTAGCGGAATGGGGAATACGCAGTATTTT
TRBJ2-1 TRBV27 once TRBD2 CASKTSGDHNEQFF TGTGCCAGCAAGACTAGCGGGGACCACAATGAGCAGTTCTTC
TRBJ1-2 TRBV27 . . CASSLGTAYGYTF TGTGCCAGCAGTTTGGGGACGGCATATGGCTACACCTTC
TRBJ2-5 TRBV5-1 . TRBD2 CASSTIAGDRETQYF TGCGCCAGCAGCACCATAGCGGGAGACCGGGAGACCCAGTACTTC
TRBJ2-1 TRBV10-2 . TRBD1 CASSESTGTGDNEQFF TGCGCCAGCAGTGAGTCGACGGGGACAGGGGACAATGAGCAGTTCTTC
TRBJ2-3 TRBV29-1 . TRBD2 CSAAVAGVVTDTQYF TGCAGCGCCGCTGTAGCGGGAGTGGTGACAGATACGCAGTATTTT
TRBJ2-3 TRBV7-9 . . CASSSQRSSTDTQYF TGTGCCAGCAGCTCCCAGCGGTCTAGCACAGATACGCAGTATTTT
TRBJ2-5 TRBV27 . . CASSRPGGTQYF TGTGCCAGCAGTCGACCCGGCGGGACCCAGTACTTC
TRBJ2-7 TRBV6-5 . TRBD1 CASSYGQGPYEQYF TGTGCCAGCAGTTACGGACAGGGTCCCTACGAGCAGTACTTC
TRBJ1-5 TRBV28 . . CASSLWGAPSNQPQHF TGTGCCAGCAGTTTATGGGGGGCACCAAGCAATCAGCCCCAGCATTTT
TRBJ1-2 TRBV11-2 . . CASSLEVGGYTF TGTGCCAGCAGCTTAGAGGTCGGAGGCTACACCTTC
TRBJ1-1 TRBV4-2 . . CASSQEGISFEAFF TGTGCCAGCAGCCAAGAAGGGATCAGCTTTGAAGCTTTCTTT
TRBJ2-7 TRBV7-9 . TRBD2 CASSSTSGRYEQYF TGTGCCAGCAGCTCGACTAGCGGGCGGTACGAGCAGTACTTC
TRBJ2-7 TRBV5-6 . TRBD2 CASSPRLGTIGSYEQYF TGTGCCAGCAGCCCACGACTGGGGACTATAGGTTCGTACGAGCAGTACTTC
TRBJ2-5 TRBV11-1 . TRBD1 CASSLGWGQGALQETQYF TGTGCCAGCAGCTTAGGCTGGGGGCAGGGGGCTCTTCAAGAGACCCAGTACTTC
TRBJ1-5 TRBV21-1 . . CASSKCPPGGSYSNQPQHF TGTGCCAGCAGCAAATGCCCGCCGGGGGGGAGCTATAGCAATCAGCCCCAGCATTTT
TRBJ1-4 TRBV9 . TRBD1 CASSVGSGTGVNEKLFF TGTGCCAGCAGCGTAGGGTCTGGGACAGGAGTTAATGAAAAACTGTTTTTT
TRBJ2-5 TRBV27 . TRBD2 CASSSGTSGLGTQYF TGTGCCAGCAGTTCGGGGACTAGCGGCCTCGGGACCCAGTACTTC
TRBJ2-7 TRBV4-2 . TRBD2 CASSQGPGLADYEQYF TGTGCCAGCAGCCAAGGACCAGGACTAGCGGACTACGAGCAGTACTTC
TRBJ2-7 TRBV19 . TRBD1 CASSIGQGPNYEQYF TGTGCCAGTAGTATCGGACAGGGGCCCAACTACGAGCAGTACTTC
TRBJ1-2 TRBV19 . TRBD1 CASSIDLVTGFGYTF TGTGCCAGTAGTATAGATCTCGTGACAGGGTTTGGCTACACCTTC
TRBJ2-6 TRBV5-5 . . CASSLDSPVVAGANVLTF TGTGCCAGCAGCTTAGACAGCCCGGTGGTGGCCGGGGCCAACGTCCTGACTTTC
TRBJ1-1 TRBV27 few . CASSLSRNTEAFF TGTGCCAGCAGTTTATCGCGGAACACTGAAGCTTTCTTT